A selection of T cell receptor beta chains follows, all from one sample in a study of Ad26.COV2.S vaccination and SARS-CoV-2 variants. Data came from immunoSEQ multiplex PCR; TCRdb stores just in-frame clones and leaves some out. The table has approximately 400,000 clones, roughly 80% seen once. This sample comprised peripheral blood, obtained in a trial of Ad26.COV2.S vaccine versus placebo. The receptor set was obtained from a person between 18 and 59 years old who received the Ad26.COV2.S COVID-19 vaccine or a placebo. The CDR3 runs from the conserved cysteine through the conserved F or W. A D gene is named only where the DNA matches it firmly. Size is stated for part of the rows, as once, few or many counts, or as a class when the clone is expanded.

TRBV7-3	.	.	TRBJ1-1	TGTGCCAGCAGCCCCCTTGGAGGGAACACTGAAGCTTTCTTT	CASSPLGGNTEAFF
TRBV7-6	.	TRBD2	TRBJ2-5	TGTGCCAGCAGCTTAGCAGCGGGAGGGCCCCAAGAGACCCAGTACTTC	CASSLAAGGPQETQYF
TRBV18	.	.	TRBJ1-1	TGTGCCAGCTCACCCGGACTTAACACTGAAGCTTTCTTT	CASSPGLNTEAFF
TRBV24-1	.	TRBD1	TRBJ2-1	TGTGCCACCAGTGATTTAAGGGGGCGCGGTGACAATGAGCAGTTCTTC	CATSDLRGRGDNEQFF
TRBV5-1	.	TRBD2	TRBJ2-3	TGCGCCAGCAGCGGACTAGCGGGGGCTCCGTCCCAGTATTTT	CASSGLAGAPSQYF
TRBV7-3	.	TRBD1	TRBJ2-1	TGTGCCAGCAGCCAAACAGGGGGCTTCTACAATGAGCAGTTCTTC	CASSQTGGFYNEQFF
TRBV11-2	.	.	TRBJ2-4	TGTGCCAGCAGCTTAGGAAGGGGAGTATCAACCAAAAACATTCAGTACTTC	CASSLGRGVSTKNIQYF
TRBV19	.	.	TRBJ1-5	TGTGCCAGTACCATGGGGGGGAGTGATAACAATCAGCCCCAGCATTTT	CASTMGGSDNNQPQHF
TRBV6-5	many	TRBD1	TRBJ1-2	TGTGCCAGCAGTTACTGGGGACAGGGAGGCTATGGCTACACCTTC	CASSYWGQGGYGYTF
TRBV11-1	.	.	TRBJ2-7	TGTGCCAGCAGCTTAAACCTGCAGAGCTACGAGCAGTACTTC	CASSLNLQSYEQYF
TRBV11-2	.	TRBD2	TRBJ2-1	TGTGCCAGCAGCCCTTCTAGCGGGAGCTACAATGAGCAGTTCTTC	CASSPSSGSYNEQFF
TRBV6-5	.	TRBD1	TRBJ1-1	TGTGCCAGCATTCGACAGGGGGTCGGTGTAGCTTTCTTT	CASIRQGVGVAFF
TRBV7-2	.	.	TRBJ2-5	TGTGCCAGCAGCTTCCCCGGGGCGACCCAGTACTTC	CASSFPGATQYF
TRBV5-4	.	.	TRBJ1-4	TGTGCCAGCGGCGGGGGCGGGGGTGAAAAACTGTTTTTT	CASGGGGGEKLFF
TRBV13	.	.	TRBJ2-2	TGTGCCAGCAGCGCCCGACAGGTTAGCCCGTACACCGGGGAGCTGTTTTTT	CASSARQVSPYTGELFF
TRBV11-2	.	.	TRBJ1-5	TGTGCCAGCAGCACGGGAGGTTATAGCAATCAGCCCCAGCATTTT	CASSTGGYSNQPQHF
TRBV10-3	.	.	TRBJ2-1	TGTGCCATCGGGGTCAACTACAATGAGCAGTTCTTC	CAIGVNYNEQFF
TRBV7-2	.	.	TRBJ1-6	TGTGCCAGCAGCTTACTCGCAGGGAGTTCACCCCTCCACTTT	CASSLLAGSSPLHF
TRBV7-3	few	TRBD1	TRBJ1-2	TGTGCCAGCAGCCAAGGACAGGAGGGGTATGGCTACACCTTC	CASSQGQEGYGYTF
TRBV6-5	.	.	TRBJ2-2	TGTGCCAGCAGTTACAGCGGGACAGTGGCCGGGGAGCTGTTTTTT	CASSYSGTVAGELFF
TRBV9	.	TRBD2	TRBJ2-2	TGTGCCAGCAGTCTCAGCGGGGGGGCGAACACCGGGGAGCTGTTTTTT	CASSLSGGANTGELFF
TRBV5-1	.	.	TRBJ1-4	TGCGCCAGCAGCTTGGATCGAAATGAAAAACTGTTTTTT	CASSLDRNEKLFF
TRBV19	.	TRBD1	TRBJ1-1	TGTGCCAGTAGTTTCGGGACAGGGGAGAACACTGAAGCTTTCTTT	CASSFGTGENTEAFF
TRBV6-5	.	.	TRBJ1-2	TGTGCCAGCAGGGATCCGAGAGCGGATCCCTATGGCTACACCTTC	CASRDPRADPYGYTF
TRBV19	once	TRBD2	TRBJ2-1	TGTGCCAGTAGTAGCGGACTAGCGGGAGGGAATTTCTTTACTGAGCAGTTCTTC	CASSSGLAGGNFFTEQFF
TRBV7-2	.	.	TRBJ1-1	TGTGCCAGCAGCTTCAGTCCCGTGAACACTGAAGCTTTCTTT	CASSFSPVNTEAFF
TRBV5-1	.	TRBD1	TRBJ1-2	TGCGCCAGCAGCTTGGGCACCGGGACAGGGGTTGGCTACACCTTC	CASSLGTGTGVGYTF
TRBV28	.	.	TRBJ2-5	TGTGCCAGCAGTGGCTACCCGCCAGAGACCCAGTACTTC	CASSGYPPETQYF
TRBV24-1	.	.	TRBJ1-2	TGTGCCACCAGCTCCTATGGCTACACCTTC	CATSSYGYTF
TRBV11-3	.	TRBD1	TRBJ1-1	TGTGCCAGCAGCTTAGGGGACAGACGTCGTCGGAACACTGAAGCTTTCTTT	CASSLGDRRRRNTEAFF
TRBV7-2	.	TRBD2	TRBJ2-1	TGTGCCAGCAGCTTAGGAAGCGGGAGGCGGTACAATGAGCAGTTCTTC	CASSLGSGRRYNEQFF
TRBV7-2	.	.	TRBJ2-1	TGTGCCAGCAGCTTAGACTCCGCCTACAATGAGCAGTTCTTC	CASSLDSAYNEQFF
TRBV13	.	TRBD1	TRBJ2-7	TGTGCCAGCAGCTCCCGGGACAGGGACTACGAGCAGTACTTC	CASSSRDRDYEQYF
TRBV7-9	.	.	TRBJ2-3	TGTGCCAGCAGCTTAGAGAGAGCCACAGATACGCAGTATTTT	CASSLERATDTQYF
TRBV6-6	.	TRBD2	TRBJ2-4	TGTGCCAGCAGCTTAGCGGGAGGGGCTAGAGACATTCAGTACTTC	CASSLAGGARDIQYF
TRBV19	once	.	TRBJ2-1	TGTGCCAGTAGTATCCGGGACTCCGAAAATGAGCAGTTCTTC	CASSIRDSENEQFF
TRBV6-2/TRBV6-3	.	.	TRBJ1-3	TGTGCCAGCAGACCTACAGGGATCGGAAACACCATATATTTT	CASRPTGIGNTIYF